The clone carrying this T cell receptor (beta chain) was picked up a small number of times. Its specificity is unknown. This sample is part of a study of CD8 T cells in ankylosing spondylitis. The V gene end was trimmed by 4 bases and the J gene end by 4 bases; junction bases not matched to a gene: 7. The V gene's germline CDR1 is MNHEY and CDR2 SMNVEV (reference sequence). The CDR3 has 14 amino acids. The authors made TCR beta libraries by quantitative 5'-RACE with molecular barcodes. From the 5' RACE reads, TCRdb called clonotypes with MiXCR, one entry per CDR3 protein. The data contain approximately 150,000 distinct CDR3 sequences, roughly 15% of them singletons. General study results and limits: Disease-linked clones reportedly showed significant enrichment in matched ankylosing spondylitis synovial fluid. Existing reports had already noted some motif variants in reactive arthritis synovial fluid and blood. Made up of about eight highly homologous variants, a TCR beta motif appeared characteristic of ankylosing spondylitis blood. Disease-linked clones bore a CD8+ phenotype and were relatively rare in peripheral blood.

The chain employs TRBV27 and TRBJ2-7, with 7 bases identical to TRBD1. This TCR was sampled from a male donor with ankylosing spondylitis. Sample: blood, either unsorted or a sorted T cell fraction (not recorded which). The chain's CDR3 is CASSSAGGLYEQYF. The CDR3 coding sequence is TGTGCCAGCAGTTCCGCAGGGGGTCTATACGAGCAGTACTTC.